What follows describes a single T cell receptor beta chain. This CDR3 spans 14 amino acids. Germline V CDR1 and CDR2: SEHNR, FQNEAQ (reference sequence). V dropped 5 bases and J dropped 6 bases, with 15 bases sitting between them. Original processing methods: Counts of nucleated cells, estimated from reference gene primer amplification, were obtained. Only in-frame clones appear in the TCRdb table, and some are missing; sequencing was by immunoSEQ multiplex PCR. The V and J calls and clone size come from that table; D and trimming were worked out from the DNA. The sample carries around 160,000 clones, roughly 90% recorded once. This specimen belongs to a study of blood T cell repertoires in COVID-19. On the study more broadly: Donors in the United States, Italy and Spain gave samples during acute or convalescent COVID-19. PBMCs, B-cell-depleted T cells, or T cells provided the cDNA or gDNA that made up the material.

Sequencing was carried out using peripheral blood. The chain recombines TRBV7-9 with TRBJ2-3, with a tentative D call TRBD1 (5 bases). The receptor's source is a man between 60 and 75 years old with acute or convalescent COVID-19. CDR3 bases: TGTGCCAGCAGCCCTATGTTGCAGGGTGATACGCAGTATTTT. It specifies CASSPMLQGDTQYF.